What follows are 8 T cell receptor beta chains derived from one specimen sequenced in a study of shared clonotypes between healthy human individuals. Measured with immunoSEQ multiplex PCR; TCRdb has only the in-frame clones, and not every one. The table has about 490,000 clones, approximately 82% seen once. Sequenced input: PBMCs. The receptors derive from a woman in her forties in good health. Some clones in this sample may be carry-over from other donors' samples.

This clone was seen a single time. The chain recombines TRBV11-2 with TRBJ1-1, with D tentatively TRBD1 (6 bases). CDR1 and CDR2 (germline): SGHAT, FQNNGV. This CDR3 is built from 14 residues. Trimming removed 3 bases from V and 1 base from J, with 9 bases in between. The CDR3: CASSFGGSNTEAFF. In DNA, the CDR3 is TGTGCCAGCAGCTTCGGGGGCTCGAACACTGAAGCTTTCTTT.

This clone was observed a handful of times. The rearrangement uses TRBV7-9 and TRBJ2-1; a weak D match, TRBD1 (5 bases). Trimming took off 2 bases at V and 0 bases at J, with 11 bases between the two ends. CDR1 SEHNR and CDR2 FQNEAQ come from the germline V gene (reference sequence). This CDR3 has 16 residues. The chain's CDR3 is CASSLRADSSYNEQFF. The CDR3 region has the DNA TGTGCCAGCAGCTTAAGGGCCGACAGCTCCTACAATGAGCAGTTCTTC.

The V gene is TRBV5-1, the J gene TRBJ1-1, with a possible D match to TRBD1 (5 bases). Germline V gives CDR1 SGHRS, CDR2 YFSETQ. V shed 4 bases and J shed 4 bases, with 14 bases lying between them. This CDR3 contains 14 residues. The chain's CDR3 is CASSPQIGGTEAFF. The CDR3 DNA reads TGCGCCAGCAGCCCCCAGATTGGGGGCACTGAAGCTTTCTTT.

The chain couples TRBV15 to TRBJ2-1; tentative D call: TRBD2 (5 bases). The CDR3 is made up of 14 amino acids. Germline values: CDR1 LNHNV, CDR2 YYDKDF (reference sequence). Trimming left V 0 bases short and J 8 bases short, with 11 bases between. CDR3 nucleotides: TGTGCCACCAGCAGAGATAGGTCCGGGGATGAGCAGTTCTTC. It codes for CATSRDRSGDEQFF.

This clone was observed once. The J gene is TRBJ2-5, the V gene TRBV4-2, with D unresolved. The CDR3 has 14 residues. The V gene lost 5 bases and the J gene lost 0 bases, with 10 bases spanning the gap. CDR1 and CDR2 (germline): LGHNA, YNFKEQ. CDR3 nucleotide sequence: TGTGCCAGCAGCACTGTCGGGTACCAAGAGACCCAGTACTTC. It specifies CASSTVGYQETQYF.

This sequence joins TRBV5-1 and TRBJ2-1, with 7 bases fitting TRBD2. CDR1 and CDR2 from the germline V gene are SGHRS and YFSETQ. Trimming removed 4 bases from V and 6 bases from J; junction bases left unmatched: 13. This CDR3 comprises 16 residues. CDR3 in amino acids: CASSHPGLAEVNEQFF. The CDR3 DNA reads TGCGCCAGCAGCCACCCCGGTCTAGCGGAAGTCAATGAGCAGTTCTTC.

Notes on this clone: The same CDR3 is also encoded by other DNA sequences in this sample. The CDR3 DNA sequence: TGCAGCGTTGCTGTGGTAGCTAATGAAAAACTGTTTTTT. Its protein is CSVAVVANEKLFF. The chain has TRBV29-1 and TRBJ1-4; D not resolved. Trimming removed 4 bases at V and 3 bases at J, with 9 bases between. This CDR3 contains 13 residues. Germline V CDR1 and CDR2: SQVTM, ANQGSEA.

The J gene is TRBJ1-1, the V gene TRBV28; D is ambiguous. This CDR3 is built from 11 residues. The germline V gene encodes CDR1 MDHEN and CDR2 SYDVKM. V shed 4 bases and J shed 4 bases, with 4 bases lying between them. Written as DNA, the CDR3 is TGTGCCAGCAGTTCTACCACTGAAGCTTTCTTT. Amino acids: CASSSTTEAFF.